This TCR beta chain was captured by sequencing in a study of blood T cell repertoires in COVID-19. Looking at the study overall: PBMCs, B-cell-depleted T cells, or T cells provided the cDNA or gDNA that made up the material.

This CDR3 has 16 amino acids. Germline V gene data show CDR1 as MNHEY and CDR2 as SVGEGT. With V trimmed by 6 bases and J by 6 bases, 14 bases remained unmatched. In the authors' workflow: By means of reference gene primer amplification, nucleated cell counts were estimated. Profiled with immunoSEQ multiplex PCR; TCRdb holds only in-frame clones, not every one. The V and J calls and clone size come from that table; D and trimming were worked out from the DNA. The sample has just over 95,000 clones; approximately 80% are singletons. The V call is TRBV6-2 or TRBV6-3, the J call TRBJ2-3, with 8 positions matching TRBD2. Material: peripheral blood. The sequence came from a man aged 60 to 69 with acute or convalescent COVID-19. CDR3: CASSFMGTSNIDTQYF. DNA for the CDR3: TGTGCCAGCAGCTTTATGGGGACTAGTAATATCGATACGCAGTATTTT.